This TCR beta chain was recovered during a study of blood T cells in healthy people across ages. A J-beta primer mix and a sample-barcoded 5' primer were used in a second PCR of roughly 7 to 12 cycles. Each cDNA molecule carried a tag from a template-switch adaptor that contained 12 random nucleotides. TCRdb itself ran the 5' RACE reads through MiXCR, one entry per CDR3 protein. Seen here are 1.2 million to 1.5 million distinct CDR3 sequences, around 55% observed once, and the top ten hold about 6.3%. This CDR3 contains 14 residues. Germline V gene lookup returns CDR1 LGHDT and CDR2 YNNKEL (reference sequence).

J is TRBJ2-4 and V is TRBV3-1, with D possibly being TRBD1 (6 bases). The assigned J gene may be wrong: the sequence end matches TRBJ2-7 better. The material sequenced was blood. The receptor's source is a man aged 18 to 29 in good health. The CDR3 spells CASSPQGWSYEQYF. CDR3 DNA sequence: TGTGCCAGCAGCCCTCAGGGGTGGTCCTACGAGCAGTACTTC.